This TCR beta chain comes out of a study of Graves' ophthalmopathy and Graves' hyperthyroidism. Study-level background: Before any treatment, peripheral blood was taken at the initial diagnosis. Study-wide points: Ophthalmopathy progression cases were predicted by the model with roughly 64% sensitivity and roughly 72% specificity.

The V gene's germline CDR1 is MDHEN and CDR2 SYDVKM. V lost 10 bases and J 5 bases, leaving 11 bases between the germline ends. The CDR3 has 12 amino acids. Beta-chain TCR CDR3 regions were amplified from RNA transcripts. HTBI primers were employed in first-round RT-PCR, then a second-round multiplex PCR followed. TCRdb analysed the multiplex PCR reads with MiXCR anew, one entry per CDR3 protein. The sample yields fewer than 400,000 distinct CDR3 sequences, about a sixth seen once. At least ten counts were recorded for this clonotype. Antigen: not known. Diagnosis relied on clinical symptoms, serum thyroxine, TRAb, thyroid ultrasound and orbital computed tomography. The PBMCs used were ones drawn from around 10 ml of fresh peripheral blood.

The specimen sequenced was peripheral blood. The clonotype was recovered from a woman aged 18-29 years with Graves' ophthalmopathy. The gene calls are TRBV28 and TRBJ2-2, with D unresolved. The CDR3 sequence: CATQKATGELFF. CDR3 bases: TGTGCCACCCAAAAGGCTACCGGGGAGCTGTTTTTT.